This T cell receptor beta chain was sequenced for a study of blood T cell repertoires in COVID-19. Across the study: The origin of the acute and convalescent COVID-19 samples was the United States, Italy and Spain. PBMCs, B-cell-depleted T cells, or T cells were the source of the cDNA or gDNA that made up the material.

The ends were cut back, 2 bases at V and 5 bases at J, with 19 bases in the middle. The CDR3 consists of 17 residues. The V gene's germline CDR1 is MNHEY and CDR2 SMNVEV (reference sequence). In the original analysis: Amplification with reference gene primers provided the estimates of nucleated cell counts. TCRdb keeps only in-frame clones here, not all; method: immunoSEQ multiplex PCR. V, J and clone size are those of that table, while D and trimming were read from the DNA. The top ten hold approximately 13% of the sample, which has 210,000 or so clones, around 79% seen once. The sample consisted of peripheral blood. The TCR originated in a man in his fifties or sixties who had recovered from COVID-19. The chain couples TRBV27 to TRBJ2-1, with a tentative D call TRBD1 (5 bases). CDR3 region: CASSLRSIGHNHNEQFF. The CDR3 region has the DNA TGTGCCAGCAGTTTAAGGAGCATAGGACACAACCACAATGAGCAGTTCTTC.